These 18 T cell receptor beta chains share one sample of origin, sequenced in a study of T-cell reconstitution after alpha-beta-depleted transplantation in children. Unique molecular identifiers tagged the TCRbeta library. TCRdb re-analysed the PCR reads in MiXCR, keeping a single row per CDR3 protein. The table records about 580,000 distinct CDR3 sequences, more than 20% of them present only once. Specimen: PBMCs, collected before TCRalphabeta/CD19-depleted stem cell transplant. These receptors originate from a boy in the first two years of life with Wiskott-Aldrich syndrome, due to receive a stem cell transplant.

This sequence joins TRBV20-1 and TRBJ1-1, with D unresolved. The germline V and J ends were trimmed by 1 base and 0 bases, with 6 bases remaining between them. This CDR3 is 13 amino acids long. Germline CDR1 DFQATT, CDR2 SNEGSKA (reference sequence). This CDR3 reads CSARGGLNTEAFF. CDR3 in DNA: TGCAGTGCTAGAGGTGGATTGAACACTGAAGCTTTCTTT.

This clonotype was seen only a few times. This chain connects TRBV7-4 to TRBJ2-7; the D call may be TRBD1 or TRBD2 (5 bases each). Germline lookup yields CDR1 SGHVT and CDR2 SQSDAQ. This CDR3 is built from 14 residues. V was trimmed by 5 bases and J by 0 bases, leaving 11 bases between them. In DNA form, the CDR3 reads TGTGCCAGCAGCCTCCGGGACCCCTCCTACGAGCAGTACTTC. Amino acids: CASSLRDPSYEQYF.

This clonotype was recorded a few times. V and J are TRBV12-3 or TRBV12-4 and TRBJ2-2; tentatively, D is TRBD1 (6 bases). V lost 6 bases and J 4 bases, leaving 15 bases between the germline ends. This CDR3 has 15 residues. In DNA, the CDR3 is TGTGCCAGCAGCCCCGGGACATCCTTCACCGGGGAGCTGTTTTTT. This encodes CASSPGTSFTGELFF.

The chain carries TRBV5-1 and TRBJ1-1, with D perhaps TRBD1 (6 bases). The CDR3 is made up of 15 amino acids. The V gene's germline CDR1 is SGHRS and CDR2 YFSETQ. V lost 1 base to trimming and J lost 0 bases, with 10 bases between them. As DNA, the CDR3 is TGCGCCAGCAGCTTGTCGGACAGAGTGAACACTGAAGCTTTCTTT. Its translation is CASSLSDRVNTEAFF.

J is TRBJ2-6 and V is TRBV20-1; D unresolved. The CDR3 is made up of 15 amino acids. V gave up 4 bases and J gave up 0 bases, with 10 bases separating them. Germline V CDR1 and CDR2: DFQATT, SNEGSKA (reference sequence). Written as DNA, the CDR3 is TGCAGTGCTAAAGACGGCGTCTCTGGGGCCAACGTCCTGACTTTC. Its translation: CSAKDGVSGANVLTF.

The gene calls are TRBV27 and TRBJ2-3; D is perhaps TRBD2 (5 bases). CDR3 length: 14 residues. The germline gives CDR1 MNHEY, CDR2 SMNVEV (reference sequence). V was pared by 3 bases and J by 2 bases, with 9 bases between. This chain's CDR3 is CASSLRAHTDTQYF. The CDR3, as DNA: TGTGCCAGCAGTTTGCGGGCCCACACAGATACGCAGTATTTT.

CDR3: CASSLGPGQAYGYTF. CDR3 coding DNA: TGCGCCAGCAGCTTAGGGCCGGGACAGGCATATGGCTACACCTTC. The chain employs TRBV5-1 and TRBJ1-2, with 8 bases fitting TRBD1. With V trimmed by 2 bases and J by 5 bases, 8 bases remained unmatched. The CDR3 has 15 residues. Germline V gene lookup returns CDR1 SGHRS and CDR2 YFSETQ.

The chain is built from TRBV5-1 and TRBJ2-7, with D maybe TRBD2 (6 bases). Germline CDR1 reads SGHRS; CDR2 reads YFSETQ. V was pared by 0 bases and J by 8 bases, with 15 bases between. The CDR3 spans 14 residues. In nucleotides, the CDR3 is TGCGCCAGCAGCTTGGCGGGAGAAATAGGCAAGCAGTACTTC. It encodes CASSLAGEIGKQYF.

The rearrangement joins TRBV4-1 to TRBJ2-7; D not certain. V gave up 4 bases and J gave up 2 bases, with 15 bases separating them. The CDR3 totals 15 residues. The germline V gene encodes CDR1 MGHRA and CDR2 YSYEKL. CDR3 region: CASSLSPWRTYEQYF. The CDR3 DNA follows: TGCGCCAGCAGCCTGTCTCCCTGGAGAACCTACGAGCAGTACTTC.

The chain links TRBV29-1 to TRBJ2-1, with 11 bases lining up with TRBD2. The CDR3 runs 15 residues. The V gene end was trimmed by 4 bases and the J gene end by 7 bases; junction bases not matched to a gene: 9. Germline V gives CDR1 SQVTM, CDR2 ANQGSEA. The CDR3 DNA follows: TGCAGCGTTGGAGGGACTAGCGGAGACGGGAATGAGCAGTTCTTC. Residues: CSVGGTSGDGNEQFF.

The CDR3 loop reads CASSNRDRGPNEQYF. CDR3 nucleotides: TGTGCCAGCAGTAACCGGGACAGGGGACCCAACGAGCAGTACTTC. The rearrangement joins TRBV6-5 to TRBJ2-7, with 10 positions matching TRBD1. Germline V gene data show CDR1 as MNHEY and CDR2 as SVGAGI. The CDR3 runs 15 residues. The V segment lost 5 bases and the J segment 5 bases; nucleotides outside the gene matches: 9.

This clonotype was found a few times. This sequence joins TRBV6-6 and TRBJ2-7; D may be TRBD1 (5 bases). Germline-derived CDR1 and CDR2 are MNHNY and SVGAGI (reference sequence). This CDR3 comprises 13 residues. V gave up 9 bases and J gave up 4 bases, with 16 bases separating them. The CDR3 loop reads CASQRQSSYEQYF. CDR3 nucleotide sequence: TGTGCCAGTCAGAGACAGAGTAGTTACGAGCAGTACTTC.

This clonotype was observed a handful of times. J is TRBJ2-3 and V is TRBV5-1, with D perhaps TRBD2 (5 bases). V lost 0 bases to trimming and J lost 2 bases, with 13 bases between them. The length of the CDR3 is 16 residues. The germline gives CDR1 SGHRS, CDR2 YFSETQ. The CDR3 sequence: CASSLVELGNTDTQYF. CDR3 sequence (DNA): TGCGCCAGCAGCTTGGTTGAACTAGGGAACACAGATACGCAGTATTTT. The full variable domain, in which reference TRBV5-1 and TRBJ2-3 provide the parts outside the CDR3, is KAGVTQTPRYLIKTRGQQVTLSCSPISGHRSVSWYQQTPGQGLQFLFEYFSETQRNKGNFPGRFSGRQFSNSRSEMNVSTLELGDSALYLCASSLVELGNTDTQYFGPGTRLTVL.

This chain connects TRBV28 to TRBJ1-1; D might be TRBD1 (6 bases). CDR1 MDHEN and CDR2 SYDVKM come from the germline V gene. The CDR3 loop spans 14 amino acids. With 6 bases removed from V and 5 bases from J, the gap between germline ends came to 16 bases. CDR3 in amino acids: CASSIQGLRTEAFF. CDR3 DNA: TGTGCCAGCAGCATACAGGGCCTGAGGACTGAAGCTTTCTTT. Combining the CDR3 with reference TRBV28 and TRBJ1-1 gives the whole variable domain DVKVTQSSRYLVKRTGEKVFLECVQDMDHENMFWYRQDPGLGLRLIYFSYDVKMKEKGDIPEGYSVSREKKERFSLILESASTNQTSMYLCASSIQGLRTEAFFGQGTRLTVV.

The rearrangement joins TRBV3-1 to TRBJ2-7; 7 bases match TRBD2. Germline loops: CDR1 LGHDT, CDR2 YNNKEL (reference sequence). V lost 1 base, J lost 2 bases, and 5 bases stayed unmatched. This CDR3 has 15 amino acids. CDR3 coding DNA: TGTGCCAGCAGCCAAGTCAAGGGAGGGGCCTACGAGCAGTACTTC. Translated, it gives CASSQVKGGAYEQYF.

The J gene is TRBJ2-1, the V gene TRBV5-5; TRBD2 matches at 11 bases. V lost 4 bases and J lost 8; bases outside the gene matches: 8. The CDR3 consists of 15 residues. Germline CDR1 is SGHKS and CDR2 is YYEKEE (reference sequence). CDR3: CASSQGLADLYEQFF. Written as DNA, the CDR3 is TGTGCCAGCAGCCAGGGACTAGCGGACCTCTATGAGCAGTTCTTC. Using reference TRBV5-5 and TRBJ2-1 for the parts outside the CDR3, the full variable domain is DAGVTQSPTHLIKTRGQQVTLRCSPISGHKSVSWYQQVLGQGPQFIFQYYEKEERGRGNFPDRFSARQFPNYSSELNVNALLLGDSALYLCASSQGLADLYEQFFGPGTRLTVL.

The gene calls are TRBV6-2 or TRBV6-3 and TRBJ1-5; TRBD1 might be the D (6 bases). The CDR3 has 13 amino acids. Germline V CDR1 and CDR2: MNHEY, SVGEGT. V shed 10 bases and J shed 7 bases, with 17 bases lying between them. DNA for the CDR3: TGTGCCACAACGAGGGGGATTTGGCAGCCCCAGCATTTT. Translating gives CATTRGIWQPQHF.

CDR3 DNA sequence: TGCAGTGCTAAAAGGAATGAGCAGTTCTTC. This gives the protein CSAKRNEQFF. This chain joins TRBV20-1 and TRBJ2-1; D uncertain. The V end lost 4 bases, the J end lost 7 bases, and 5 bases lay between the germline ends. The germline V gene has CDR1 DFQATT and CDR2 SNEGSKA (reference sequence). CDR3 length equals 10 residues.